These 2 T cell receptor beta chains came from one sample sequenced in a study of cytomegalovirus exposure and HLA in healthy donors. Amplification used 60 Vbeta primers and 13 Jbeta primers. Clones were sequenced by immunoSEQ multiplex PCR, and TCRdb holds only the in-frame ones, with some missing. The table lists some 120,000 clones, about three quarters of them singletons. Sequencing input: PBMCs. The receptors were sampled from a human donor in good health.

There are a few counts of this clone. The chain combines TRBV19 with TRBJ2-7; TRBD2 matches at 9 bases. J gave up 3 bases and V 7 bases, and 10 bases lay outside the gene matches. Germline CDR1 and CDR2: LNHDA and SQIVND (reference sequence). This CDR3 is built from 15 residues. CDR3 in DNA: TGTGCCAGTAAGCTTCAGCGGGGGGCCGTCTACGAGCAGTACTTC. This codes for CASKLQRGAVYEQYF. Filled out from reference TRBV19 and TRBJ2-7, the complete variable domain reads DGGITQSPKYLFRKEGQNVTLSCEQNLNHDAMYWYRQDPGQGLRLIYYSQIVNDFQKGDIAEGYSVSREKKESFPLTVTSAQKNPTAFYLCASKLQRGAVYEQYFGPGTRLTVT.

The rearrangement uses TRBV7-2 and TRBJ1-6, with D possibly matching TRBD1 (6 bases). The CDR3 runs 15 residues. With 0 bases removed from V and 11 bases from J, the gap between germline ends came to 14 bases. Germline CDR1 is SGHTA and CDR2 is FQGNSA. CDR3: CASSLARQGIAPLHF. DNA of the CDR3: TGTGCCAGCAGCTTAGCAAGGCAGGGGATTGCACCCCTCCACTTT.